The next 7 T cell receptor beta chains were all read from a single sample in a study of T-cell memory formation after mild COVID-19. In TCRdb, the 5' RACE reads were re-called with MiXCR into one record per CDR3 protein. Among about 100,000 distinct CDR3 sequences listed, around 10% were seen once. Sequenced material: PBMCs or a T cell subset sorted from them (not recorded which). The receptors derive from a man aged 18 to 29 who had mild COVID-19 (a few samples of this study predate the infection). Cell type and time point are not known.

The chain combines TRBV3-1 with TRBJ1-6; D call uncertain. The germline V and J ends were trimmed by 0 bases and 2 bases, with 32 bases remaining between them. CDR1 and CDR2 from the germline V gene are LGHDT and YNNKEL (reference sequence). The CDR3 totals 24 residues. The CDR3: CASSQEGDLAIHRLRMPYNSPLHF. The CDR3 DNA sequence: TGTGCCAGCAGCCAAGAGGGCGACCTGGCAATCCATCGACTTCGCATGCCCTATAATTCACCCCTCCACTTT. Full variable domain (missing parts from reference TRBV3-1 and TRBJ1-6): DTAVSQTPKYLVTQMGNDKSIKCEQNLGHDTMYWYKQDSKKFLKIMFSYNNKELIINETVPNRFSPKSPDKAHLNLHINSLELGDSAVYFCASSQEGDLAIHRLRMPYNSPLHFGNGTRLTVT.

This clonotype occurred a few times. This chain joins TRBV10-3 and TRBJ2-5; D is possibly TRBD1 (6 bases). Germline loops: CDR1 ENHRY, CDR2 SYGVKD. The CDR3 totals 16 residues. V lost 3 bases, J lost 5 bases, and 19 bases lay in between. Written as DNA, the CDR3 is TGTGCCATCAGTGACTCGACAGGAGTGAACCCCGAGACCCAGTACTTC. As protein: CAISDSTGVNPETQYF.

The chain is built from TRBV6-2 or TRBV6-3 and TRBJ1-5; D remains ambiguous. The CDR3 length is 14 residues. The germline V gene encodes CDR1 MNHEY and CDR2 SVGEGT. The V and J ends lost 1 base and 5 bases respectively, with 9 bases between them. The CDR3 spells CASSYFGEHQPQHF. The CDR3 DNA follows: TGTGCCAGCAGTTACTTTGGGGAACATCAGCCCCAGCATTTT.

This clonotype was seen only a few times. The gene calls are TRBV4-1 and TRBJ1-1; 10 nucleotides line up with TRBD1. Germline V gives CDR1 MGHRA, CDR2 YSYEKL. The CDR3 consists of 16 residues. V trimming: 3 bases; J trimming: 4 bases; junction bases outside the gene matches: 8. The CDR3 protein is CASSHGTGTGATEAFF. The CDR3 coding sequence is TGCGCCAGCAGCCATGGTACCGGGACAGGGGCCACTGAAGCTTTCTTT.

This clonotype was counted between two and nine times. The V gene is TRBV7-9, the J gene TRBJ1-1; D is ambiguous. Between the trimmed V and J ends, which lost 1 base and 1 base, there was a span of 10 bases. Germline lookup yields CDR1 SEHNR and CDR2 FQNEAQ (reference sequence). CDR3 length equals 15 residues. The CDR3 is CASSLGWAQNTEAFF. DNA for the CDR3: TGTGCCAGCAGCTTAGGATGGGCCCAGAACACTGAAGCTTTCTTT.

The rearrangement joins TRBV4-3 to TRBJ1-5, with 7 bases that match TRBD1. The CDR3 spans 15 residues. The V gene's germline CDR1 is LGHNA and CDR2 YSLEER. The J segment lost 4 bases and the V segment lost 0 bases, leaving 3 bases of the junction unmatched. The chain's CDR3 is CASSQDIRGNQPQHF. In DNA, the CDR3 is TGCGCCAGCAGCCAAGATATCAGGGGGAATCAGCCCCAGCATTTT.

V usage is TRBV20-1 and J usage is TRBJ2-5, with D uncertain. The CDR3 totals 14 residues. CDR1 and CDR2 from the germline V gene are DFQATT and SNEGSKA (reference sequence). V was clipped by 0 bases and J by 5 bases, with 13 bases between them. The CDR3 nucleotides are TGCAGTGCTAGAGACCGATCGCTTTGGGAGACCCAGTACTTC. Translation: CSARDRSLWETQYF.